This is a list of T cell receptor beta chains from one sample in a study of cytomegalovirus exposure and HLA in healthy donors. Data came from immunoSEQ multiplex PCR; TCRdb stores just in-frame clones and leaves some out. The table includes fewer than 200,000 clones, around 83% detected once. Sequencing was performed on PBMCs. All receptors come from a girl between 2 and 10 years old in good health and CMV-seropositive. The CDR3 runs from the conserved cysteine through the conserved F or W. D genes are given only for firm matches. Size values are once, few and many counts, or a class for expanded clones, and some rows have none.

.,TRBV11-3,TRBJ1-2,17,TRBD1,TGTGCCAGCAGCATTGCCCCGGGACAGGGAGGTCCCTATGGCTACACCTTC,CASSIAPGQGGPYGYTF
once,TRBV28,TRBJ2-7,18,TRBD2,TGTGCCAGCAGTTTAGTACTTGAGACACTAGCGGGGAACTACGAGCAGTACTTC,CASSLVLETLAGNYEQYF
.,TRBV11-2,TRBJ1-1,13,TRBD1,TGTGCCAGCAGGAAAACAGGGGACACTGAAGCTTTCTTT,CASRKTGDTEAFF
.,TRBV12-5,TRBJ1-2,14,.,TGTGCTAGTGGTTTGAGCGGGCCTACGACTGGCTACACCTTC,CASGLSGPTTGYTF
.,TRBV27,TRBJ2-5,13,.,TGTGCCAGCAGTCAAGAACGAGGGACACCCCAGTACTTC,CASSQERGTPQYF
.,TRBV4-1,TRBJ2-1,16,TRBD2,TGCGCCAGCAGCCCCCCATGGCGGGGGGCCTACAATGAGCAGTTCTTC,CASSPPWRGAYNEQFF
.,TRBV5-1,TRBJ2-5,15,TRBD1,TGCGCCAGCAGCGCGGGGACAGGGGGCGTAGAGACCCAGTACTTC,CASSAGTGGVETQYF
.,TRBV5-4,TRBJ1-3,13,TRBD1,TGTGCCAGCAGCCCGGACAGGGGAAACACCATATATTTT,CASSPDRGNTIYF
.,TRBV5-1,TRBJ1-1,14,.,TGCGCCAGCAGCTTGGATCCAGGGGACACTGAAGCTTTCTTT,CASSLDPGDTEAFF
.,TRBV6-1,TRBJ2-7,15,.,TGTGCCAGCAGAGCCTTCTTCGGGGAATCCTACGAGCAGTACTTC,CASRAFFGESYEQYF
.,TRBV7-6,TRBJ2-7,14,TRBD1,TGTGCCAGCAGCTTAGACCAGGGGGCCTCCGAGCAGTACTTC,CASSLDQGASEQYF
few,TRBV5-4,TRBJ2-7,18,TRBD2,TGTGCCAGCAGCTCGGGACTAGCGGGAGGGCTTGGGACCTACGAGCAGTACTTC,CASSSGLAGGLGTYEQYF
once,TRBV11-2,TRBJ2-7,11,.,TGTGCCAGCAGCCCCCACTACGAGCAGTACTTC,CASSPHYEQYF
.,TRBV18,TRBJ1-5,14,.,TGTGCCAGCTCACCTTTTGGGGGGAATCAGCCCCAGCATTTT,CASSPFGGNQPQHF
.,TRBV10-2,TRBJ1-5,17,.,TGCGCCAAACGGACCTCCGACACGGGGGGTAGCAATCAGCCCCAGCATTTT,CAKRTSDTGGSNQPQHF
.,TRBV9,TRBJ2-7,14,TRBD2,TGTGCCAGCAGCGTTCTAGCGGGAGGATACGAGCAGTACTTC,CASSVLAGGYEQYF
few,TRBV29-1,TRBJ1-1,14,.,TGCAGCGTTGTCTTCGATCGAGTGAACACTGAAGCTTTCTTT,CSVVFDRVNTEAFF
.,TRBV6-5,TRBJ2-1,15,TRBD2,TGTGCCAGCAGATCTAGCGGGGGCACCTACAATGAGCAGTTCTTC,CASRSSGGTYNEQFF
.,TRBV29-1,TRBJ1-4,12,.,TGCAGCGTTGTGGCAGGGCGCGAAAAACTGTTTTTT,CSVVAGREKLFF
.,TRBV5-1,TRBJ2-7,12,.,TGCGCCAGCAGAAGCCCACTAGGACGGCAGTACTTC,CASRSPLGRQYF
once,TRBV5-5,TRBJ2-2,15,.,TGTGCCAGCAGTCCGGTCGGGGATTACACCGGGGAGCTGTTTTTT,CASSPVGDYTGELFF
.,TRBV4-1,TRBJ2-1,16,.,TGCGCCAGCAGCCAAGGTATGTCGGAGGGCTACAATGAGCAGTTCTTC,CASSQGMSEGYNEQFF
.,TRBV29-1,TRBJ2-7,14,TRBD2,TGCAGCGTTGTAGGACTAGCCGGAGGCTACGAGCAGTACTTC,CSVVGLAGGYEQYF